The present T cell receptor (beta chain) was sequenced within a study of T-cell memory formation after mild COVID-19. The wider study: The two donors had largely donor-specific TCR clusters.

This clonotype was detected a few times. The antigen is undetermined. Germline CDR1 reads SEHNR; CDR2 reads FQNEAQ (reference sequence). The CDR3 runs to 14 residues. Trimming took 5 bases from V and 7 from J; bases not matched to a gene: 6. Study observations and caveats: Cross-reactive memory appears to have joined, as suggested by some responding clones showing up in pre-infection memory.

TCRdb ran MiXCR on the 5' RACE reads and lists one entry per CDR3 protein. Of 280,000 or so distinct CDR3 sequences detected, roughly 8% appear once; the ten largest clones hold roughly 22%. The J gene is TRBJ2-2, the V gene TRBV7-9, with 8 bases aligning to TRBD1. This TCR derives from a man in his late teens or twenties who had mild COVID-19 (a few samples of this study predate the infection). Cell type and time point are not known. Input material: PBMCs or a T cell subset sorted from them (not recorded which). The CDR3 protein is CASSADRVLGELFF. Here the CDR3 DNA reads TGTGCCAGCAGCGCGGACAGGGTCCTCGGGGAGCTGTTTTTT.